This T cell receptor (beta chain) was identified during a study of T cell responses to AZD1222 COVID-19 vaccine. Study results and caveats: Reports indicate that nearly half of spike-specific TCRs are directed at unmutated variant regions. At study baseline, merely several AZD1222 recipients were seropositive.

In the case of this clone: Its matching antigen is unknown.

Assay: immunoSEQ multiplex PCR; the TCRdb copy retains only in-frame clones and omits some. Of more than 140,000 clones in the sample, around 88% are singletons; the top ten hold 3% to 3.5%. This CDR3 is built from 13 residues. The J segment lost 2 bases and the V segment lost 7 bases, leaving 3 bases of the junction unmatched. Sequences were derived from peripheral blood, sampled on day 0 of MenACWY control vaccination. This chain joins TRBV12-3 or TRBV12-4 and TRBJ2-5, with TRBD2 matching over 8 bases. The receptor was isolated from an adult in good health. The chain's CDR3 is CASKLAGQETQYF. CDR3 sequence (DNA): TGTGCCAGCAAATTAGCGGGGCAAGAGACCCAGTACTTC.